This entry is about one T cell receptor (beta chain). This clonotype appeared many times. The clone's antigen remains unknown. Base qualities are not recorded, but no much larger clone differs from it by a single base. The data are from a study of blood T cells in healthy people across ages (dated by TCRdb to the mid-2010s). Some background on the complete study: Template switching captured roughly one uniquely barcoded TCR beta cDNA molecule per two T cells in model experiments. Using deep sequencing normalized with unique cDNA molecular identifiers, the study measured how TCR beta repertoire diversity changes with age. The study analyzed two additional independent replicas of 1 million unique cDNA reads from the same blood draw for two donors, one aged 18 to 29 and one aged 80 or older. To avoid experimental bias, donors of different ages were randomly spread across the sequencing lanes. Four age groups were formed from the donors: young (average approximately 15 years), middle-aged (around 40), aged (roughly 56) and long-lived (about 75).

From the cysteine up to the phenylalanine, the CDR3 has a length of 14 residues. Just CDR3 DNA is preserved here, 42 bases in frame from base 1. The V and J ends are trimmed by 3 bases and 2 bases, leaving 10 bases between them. The germline V gene encodes CDR1 SGHAT and CDR2 FQNNGV. The donors were 40 or so Caucasian individuals from Russia, aged about 6 to 95 years, who were systemically healthy. Each donor gave ten milliliters of peripheral blood, collected into EDTA-treated Vacutainer tubes. PBMCs were isolated by Ficoll-Paque density-gradient centrifugation, with at least 7 million obtained per sample. Trizol reagent was used to extract total RNA from the PBMCs, yielding at least 5 micrograms per sample. For every donor, an aliquot of PBMCs went through flow cytometry to measure the percentages of naive CD45RAhigh/CD27high T cells. General conclusions and limits of the study: Total diversity estimates from one million sequenced T cells were considered lower bounds and underestimates. Since profiling was done on bulk unsorted PBMCs, naive and antigen-experienced compartments could not be conclusively compared. There was a strong correlation between observed TCR beta diversity and the percentage of naive T cells measured by flow cytometry. Donor CMV infection status was unknown, potentially confounding age-related changes in expanded clonotypes. The long-lived group showed more naive CD4+ T cells, fewer expanded clones and increased TCR diversity than the aged group, suggesting age selection. Observed TCR beta diversity per million T cells fell roughly linearly with age, and a significant reduction was already apparent by age around 39.

The library was generated by 5' RACE. Sequencing used an Illumina HiSeq 2500. A second roughly 7 to 11 cycle PCR used a sample-barcoded 5' primer and a J-beta primer mix. A unique molecular identifier was introduced onto each TCR beta cDNA molecule by a template-switch 5' adaptor carrying 12 random nucleotides. Each sample yielded at least 2.5 million CDR3-containing paired-end reads. First-strand cDNA was synthesized from all RNA with the Mint cDNA synthesis kit, primed by a TRBC-specific oligonucleotide. After uracil-DNA glycosylase treatment, a first 18-cycle PCR used universal primers M1SS and BC2_uni_R on all cDNA. In the original analysis: For normalization, 1 million high-quality reads, each with a distinct molecular identifier, were randomly selected from each sample. Reads with shared molecular identifiers were discarded instead of being binned into consensus sequences. MiTCR, set to a Q25 quality threshold and the strictest error-elimination algorithm, was used for CDR3 identification, clonotype clustering and error correction. A nonparametric unseen species model with Euler transformation was used to estimate lower-bound total TCR beta diversity. TCRdb trimmed public reads at Q25 via fastp, called clones via MiXCR and kept in-frame beta chains. CDR3 protein duplicates are merged, each entry listing the most common genes and DNA. The V and J calls and clone size are TCRdb's, not the authors'. The sample includes roughly 1,700,000 distinct CDR3 sequences, with approximately 28% observed a single time. The ten largest clones capture around 7.7% of the sample.

The V and J segments used are TRBV11-2 and TRBJ2-5; TRBD1 is perhaps the D gene, given 6 matching bases. This TCR derives from a woman in her thirties in good health. The sample was blood. DNA sequence: TGTGCCAGCAGCTTCGGGACACGACAAGAGACCCAGTACTTC. Translated, it gives CASSFGTRQETQYF.